This TCR beta chain appears in the sequencing data of a study of T cell responses to AZD1222 COVID-19 vaccine. Profiling relied on immunoSEQ multiplex PCR, and the TCRdb table lists in-frame clones only, not all of them. The profile shows around 130,000 clones, roughly 85% of them singletons. This CDR3 is 15 amino acids long. This TCR came from an adult in good health. The starting material was peripheral blood, obtained on day 0 of AZD1222 vaccination. The chain links TRBV21-1 to TRBJ2-7. TRBV21-1 is a recognized pseudogene. CDR3 loop: CASGGSWRATYEQYF. The CDR3 DNA reads as TGTGCCAGCGGGGGCTCGTGGAGGGCCACCTACGAGCAGTACTTC.